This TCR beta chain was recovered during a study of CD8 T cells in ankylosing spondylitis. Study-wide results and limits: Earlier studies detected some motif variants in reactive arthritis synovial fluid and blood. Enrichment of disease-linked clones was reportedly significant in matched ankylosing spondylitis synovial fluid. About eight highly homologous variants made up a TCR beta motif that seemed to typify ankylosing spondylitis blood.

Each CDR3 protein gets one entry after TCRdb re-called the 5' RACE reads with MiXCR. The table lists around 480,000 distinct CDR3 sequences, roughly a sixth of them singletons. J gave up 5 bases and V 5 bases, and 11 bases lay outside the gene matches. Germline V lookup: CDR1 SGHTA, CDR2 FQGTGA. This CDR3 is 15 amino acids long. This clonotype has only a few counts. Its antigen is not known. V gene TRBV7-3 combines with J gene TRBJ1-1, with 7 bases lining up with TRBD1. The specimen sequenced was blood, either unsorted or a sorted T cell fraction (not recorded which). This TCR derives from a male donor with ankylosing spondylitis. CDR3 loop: CASSPTGQPGTEAFF. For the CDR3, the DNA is TGTGCCAGCAGCCCCACGGGACAGCCAGGAACTGAAGCTTTCTTT.